This TCR beta chain originates from a study of shared clonotypes between healthy human individuals. Profiled with immunoSEQ multiplex PCR; TCRdb holds only in-frame clones, not every one. The data contain around 2.5 million clones, 90% to 95% of them seen just once; the ten biggest clones take up roughly 0.39%. Germline values: CDR1 SGHRS, CDR2 YFSETQ. CDR3 length equals 14 residues. Losses at the gene ends were 6 bases for V and 1 base for J; bases not matched to a gene: 3. The chain links TRBV5-1 to TRBJ1-1, with 10 bases matching TRBD1. The clonotype was recovered from a man aged 18 to 29 in good health. Some clones in this sample may be carry-over from other donors' samples. Sample: naive CD4+ T cells from PBMCs. Noted subset: CD45RA+ positively selected. CDR3 coding DNA: TGCGCCAGCACGGGACAGGGGAAGAACACTGAAGCTTTCTTT. It is translated as CASTGQGKNTEAFF. Full variable domain (remainder filled in from reference TRBV5-1 and TRBJ1-1): KAGVTQTPRYLIKTRGQQVTLSCSPISGHRSVSWYQQTPGQGLQFLFEYFSETQRNKGNFPGRFSGRQFSNSRSEMNVSTLELGDSALYLCASTGQGKNTEAFFGQGTRLTVV.